This T cell receptor (beta chain) was sequenced for a study of T-cell memory formation after mild COVID-19 (dated by TCRdb to 2020 to 2023). General notes on the study: TCR sequence clusters from the two donors were found to be largely donor specific. In a couple of donors, T-cell clones that expanded and contracted after mild COVID-19 were tracked by sequencing TCRalpha and TCRbeta repertoires over time. Two young, previously healthy adult volunteers made up the cohort, one male and one female. Overall study outcomes, separate from this receptor: SARS-CoV-2 specificity of the second-wave clones peaking on day 37 was not confirmed. Only two mild cases were covered by the study, and larger cohorts that include severe cases with pre-infection samples were considered necessary. Some responding clones were detected in pre-infection memory, which suggested that pre-existing cross-reactive memory T cells had joined the SARS-CoV-2 response. Contracting CD4+ clones were found mainly in CM and EM memory subsets, while CD8+ clones were enriched in EMRA. Clones contracting from day 15 to 85 had balanced CD4/CD8 phenotypes, while a second wave expanding from day 15 to 37 was biased towards CD4+.

This clonotype was seen only a few times. The specificity of this receptor is unknown. One base away there is no much larger clone; base qualities are not given. PBMCs were isolated by Ficoll-Paque density gradient centrifugation. The instrument was an Illumina NovaSeq 6000. TCRalpha and TCRbeta cDNA libraries were built by 5'RACE with constant-segment primers, adding sample barcodes and unique molecular identifiers. RNA was extracted from every sample with Trizol reagent. Amplification of the libraries took two PCR steps, and the second step added a second sample barcode plus Illumina TruSeq adapters. Sequencing of libraries was performed on an Illumina NovaSeq with 2 x 150 bp paired-end reads. As for the authors' bioinformatics: With migec v1.2.7, reads were demultiplexed and then collapsed into UMI-guided consensus sequences. Using mixcr v2.1.11, UMI consensuses were aligned to TRA and TRB V and J templates and then assembled into clonotypes. Expanded or contracted clonotypes were those called significant by both edgeR and NoisET, with noise models trained on biological replicates. For edgeR calls, the thresholds were a false discovery rate-adjusted p below 0.01 and a log2 fold-change of 1. As an exploratory analysis of dynamics, max-normalized trajectories of the 1000 most abundant clonotypes were examined by PCA with hierarchical clustering. Separately sequenced CD4+ and CD8+ repertoires were used to assign a CD4 or CD8 phenotype to each responding clone. TCRdb reworked the public reads: Q25 trimming with fastp, MiXCR clone assembly, productive beta chains retained. Entries are consolidated by CDR3 protein sequence, retaining the most common genes and DNA. TCRdb, rather than the study authors, made the V and J calls. For this sample there are 300,000 to 400,000 distinct CDR3 sequences; about an eighth appear just once. The ten largest clones take up 20% to 25% of the sample.

The sequence came from a man between 18 and 35 years old who had mild COVID-19 (a few samples of this study predate the infection). The sample titles of this study are shuffled in the database, so cell type and time point are left out; the donor was told from shared clones. The sample taken for sequencing was PBMCs or a T cell subset sorted from them (not recorded which).

The CDR3 protein is CASSVLGANEQFF. At the DNA level, the sequence is TGTGCCAGCAGCGTACTGGGAGCTAATGAGCAGTTCTTC. Recombination connected TRBV9 to TRBJ2-1; a tentative D match to TRBD2 spans 5 bases. Trimming costs V 1 base and J 7 bases, and their ends lie 9 bases apart. Inclusive of the bounding cysteine and phenylalanine, the CDR3 is 13 residues long. Only CDR3 DNA is held: 39 bases, read in frame from base 1. The germline V gene gives CDR1 as SGDLS and CDR2 as YYNGEE.